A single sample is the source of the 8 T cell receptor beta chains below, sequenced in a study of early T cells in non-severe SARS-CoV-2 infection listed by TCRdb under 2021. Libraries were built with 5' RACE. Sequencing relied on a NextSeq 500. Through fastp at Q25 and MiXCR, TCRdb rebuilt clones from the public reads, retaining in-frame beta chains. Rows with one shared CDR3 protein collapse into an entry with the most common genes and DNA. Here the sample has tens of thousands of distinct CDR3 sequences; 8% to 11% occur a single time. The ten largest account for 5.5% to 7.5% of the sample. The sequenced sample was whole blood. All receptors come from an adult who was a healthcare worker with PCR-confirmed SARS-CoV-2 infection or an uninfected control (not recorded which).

The CDR3 here is CASSQGESTGELFF. The DNA of the CDR3 is TGTGCCAGCAGCCAGGGGGAGAGCACCGGGGAGCTGTTTTTT. The chain links TRBV4-2 to TRBJ2-2; D assignment may be TRBD1 or TRBD2 (5 bases each). The CDR3 sequence is 14 residues long. Germline V CDR1 and CDR2: LGHNA, YNFKEQ. V shed 3 bases and J shed 4 bases, with 9 bases lying between them.

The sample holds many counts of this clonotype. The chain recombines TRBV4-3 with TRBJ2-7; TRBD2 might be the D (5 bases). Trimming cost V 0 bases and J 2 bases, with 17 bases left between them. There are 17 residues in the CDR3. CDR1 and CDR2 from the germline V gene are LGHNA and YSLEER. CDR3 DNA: TGCGCCAGCAGCCAAGATCCCCCCCACGGGATGCCCTACGAGCAGTACTTC. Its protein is CASSQDPPHGMPYEQYF.

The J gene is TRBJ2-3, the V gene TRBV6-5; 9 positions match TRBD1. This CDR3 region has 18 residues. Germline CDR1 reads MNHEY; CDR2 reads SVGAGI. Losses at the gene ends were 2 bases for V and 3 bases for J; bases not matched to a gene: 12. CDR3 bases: TGTGCCAGCAGTTACGACCCAACCTCGACAGGGGGAACAGATACGCAGTATTTT. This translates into CASSYDPTSTGGTDTQYF.

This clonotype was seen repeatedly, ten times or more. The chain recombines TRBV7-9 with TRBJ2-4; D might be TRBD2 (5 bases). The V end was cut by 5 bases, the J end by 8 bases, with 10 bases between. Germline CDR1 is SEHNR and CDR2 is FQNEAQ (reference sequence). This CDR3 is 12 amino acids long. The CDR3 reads CASSVTGDIQYF. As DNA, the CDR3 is TGTGCCAGCAGCGTAACCGGGGACATTCAGTACTTC.

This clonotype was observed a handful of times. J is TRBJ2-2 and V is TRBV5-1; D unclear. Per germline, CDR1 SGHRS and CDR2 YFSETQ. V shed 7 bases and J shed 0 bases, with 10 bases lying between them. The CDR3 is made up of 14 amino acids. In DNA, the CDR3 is TGCGCCAGCGCCCAGCGCCCGAACACCGGGGAGCTGTTTTTT. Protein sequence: CASAQRPNTGELFF.

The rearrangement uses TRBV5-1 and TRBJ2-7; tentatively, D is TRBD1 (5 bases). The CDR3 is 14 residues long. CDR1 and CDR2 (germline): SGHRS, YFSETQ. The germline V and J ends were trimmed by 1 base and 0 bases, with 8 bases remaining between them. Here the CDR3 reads CASSLRQSSYEQYF. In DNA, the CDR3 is TGCGCCAGCAGCTTGAGACAGAGCTCCTACGAGCAGTACTTC.

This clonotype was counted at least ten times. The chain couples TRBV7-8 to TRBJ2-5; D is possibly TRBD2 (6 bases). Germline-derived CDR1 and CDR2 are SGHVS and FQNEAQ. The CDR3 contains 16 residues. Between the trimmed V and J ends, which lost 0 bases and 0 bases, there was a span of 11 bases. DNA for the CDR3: TGTGCCAGCAGCTTAGCAATCCGGGACTACCAAGAGACCCAGTACTTC. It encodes CASSLAIRDYQETQYF. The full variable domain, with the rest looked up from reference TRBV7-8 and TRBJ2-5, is GAGVSQSPRYKVAKRGQDVALRCDPISGHVSLFWYQQALGQGPEFLTYFQNEAQLDKSGLPSDRFFAERPEGSVSTLKIQRTQQEDSAVYLCASSLAIRDYQETQYFGPGTRLLVL.

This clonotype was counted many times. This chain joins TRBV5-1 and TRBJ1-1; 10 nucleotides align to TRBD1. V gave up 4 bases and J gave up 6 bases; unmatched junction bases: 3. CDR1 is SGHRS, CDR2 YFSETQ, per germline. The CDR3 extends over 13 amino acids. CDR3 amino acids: CASSHGTGAEAFF. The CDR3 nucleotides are TGCGCCAGCAGCCACGGGACAGGGGCTGAAGCTTTCTTT.